This T cell receptor beta chain was sequenced for a study of blood T cell repertoires in COVID-19 (dated by TCRdb to about 2020). At the level of the whole study: Samples from collaborators originated in the United States, Italy and Spain and spanned both the acute and convalescent phases of COVID-19. Deeply sampled blood TCRbeta repertoires from subjects exposed to, actively infected with, or recovered from COVID-19 were included in the dataset. A de-identified subject ID, COVID-19 status, age in years and sex were almost always included in the sample metadata. Where available, HLA class I and class II types were obtained from metadata supplied by the sample provider rather than from assay-based typing. A freely available public database, intended as a resource for researchers studying the immune response to SARS-CoV-2, is where the repertoires were released. The samples were drawn from two sources: the first 160 participants of the ongoing ImmuneRACE study, and some 1,300 subjects contributed by 6 global collaborators. The prospective study material was composed of cDNA or gDNA derived from T cells, B-cell-depleted T cells, or PBMCs.

This clone has a single count. What antigen it recognizes has not been identified. No base quality information exists; no much larger clone differs at one position. The paper as a whole reports these results and caveats: How much clinical and demographic metadata was included differed by source and by participant, and the metadata was provided uncurated.

Enrolling through a virtual design, the prospective study's participants ranged in age from roughly 18 to 95 years and lived across 20 to 25 United States geographic areas. In the prospective study, cohorts were assigned on the basis of participant-reported clinical history obtained from a screening survey and a study questionnaire. Recovered participants in ImmuneRACE Cohort 3 were defined as having two consecutive negative NP/OP PCR tests, clearance from a healthcare professional, or resolution of symptoms. In the prospective study, mobile phlebotomists collected whole blood, serum and a nasopharyngeal or oropharyngeal swab from each participant. Additional blood draws and questionnaires over a roughly two-month period could optionally be provided by prospective study participants. Before DNA extraction, prospective study blood samples were shipped either frozen or at room temperature. Relative to germline, V is missing 3 bases and J is missing 3 bases, with 8 bases of the junction outside any gene match. Counted from cysteine to phenylalanine, this CDR3 has 15 amino acids. This entry keeps only the CDR3 DNA: 45 bases, framed from base 1. CDR1 SGHRS and CDR2 YFSETQ are derived from the germline V gene.

The immunoSEQ Assay, a bias-controlled multiplex PCR, was used to amplify TCRbeta CDR3 regions from genomic DNA. The authors' pipeline ran thus. Within the assay, amplification of reference gene primers was used to estimate how many nucleated cells each sample contained. To quantify the absolute abundance of each unique TCRbeta CDR3 rearrangement, sequence reads were collapsed and filtered. Productive Simpson clonality was computed per sample as the square root of Simpson's diversity index over productive rearrangements. Held by TCRdb, this immuneACCESS table contains in-frame sequences only and omits some clones. Under half of the omission traces to an unresolved V gene where checked; the cause of the rest is unknown. The DNA was the basis for D and trimming; V, J and clone size are from that table. The sample records hundreds of thousands of clones, 80% to 90% of which are singletons. About 1% of the sample is in the top ten clones.

The sequenced sample consisted of PBMCs or T cells enriched from blood (not recorded which). Recombination connected TRBV5-1 to TRBJ1-2; 7 central nucleotides agree with TRBD1. This receptor was obtained from a man younger than 35 who had recovered from COVID-19. The CDR3 in this case is CASSSVTGTDYGYTF. The DNA sequence is given as TGCGCCAGCAGCTCAGTTACCGGGACAGACTATGGCTACACCTTC.